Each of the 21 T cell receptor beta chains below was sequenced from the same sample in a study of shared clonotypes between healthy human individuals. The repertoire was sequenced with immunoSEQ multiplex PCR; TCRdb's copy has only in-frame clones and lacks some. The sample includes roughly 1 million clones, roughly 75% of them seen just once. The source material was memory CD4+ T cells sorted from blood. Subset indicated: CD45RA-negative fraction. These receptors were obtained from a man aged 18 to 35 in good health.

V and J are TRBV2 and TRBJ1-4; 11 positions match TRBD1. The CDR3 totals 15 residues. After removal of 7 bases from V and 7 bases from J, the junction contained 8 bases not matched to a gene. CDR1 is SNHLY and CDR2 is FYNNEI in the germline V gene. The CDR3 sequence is CASIFLGTGGEKLFF. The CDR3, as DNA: TGTGCCAGCATCTTCCTCGGGACAGGGGGTGAAAAACTGTTTTTT.

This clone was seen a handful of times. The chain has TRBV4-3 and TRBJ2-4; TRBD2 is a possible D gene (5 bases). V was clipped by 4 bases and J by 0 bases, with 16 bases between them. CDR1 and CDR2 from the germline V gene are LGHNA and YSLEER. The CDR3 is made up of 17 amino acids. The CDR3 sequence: CASSPSASTIAKNIQYF. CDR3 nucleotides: TGCGCCAGCAGCCCCTCGGCTTCGACTATAGCCAAAAACATTCAGTACTTC.

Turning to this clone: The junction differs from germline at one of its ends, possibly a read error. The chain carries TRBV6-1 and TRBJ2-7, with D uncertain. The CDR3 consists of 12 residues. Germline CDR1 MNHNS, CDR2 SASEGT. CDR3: CASSEWAYEQYF. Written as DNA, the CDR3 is TGTGCCAGCAGTGAATGGGCCTACGAGCAGTATTTC.

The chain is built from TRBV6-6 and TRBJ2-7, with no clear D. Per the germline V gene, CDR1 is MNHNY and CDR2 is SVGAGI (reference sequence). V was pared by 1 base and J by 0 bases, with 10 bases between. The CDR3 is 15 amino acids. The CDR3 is CASSYLGESSYEQYF. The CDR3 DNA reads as TGTGCCAGCAGTTACTTAGGCGAGAGCTCCTACGAGCAGTACTTC.

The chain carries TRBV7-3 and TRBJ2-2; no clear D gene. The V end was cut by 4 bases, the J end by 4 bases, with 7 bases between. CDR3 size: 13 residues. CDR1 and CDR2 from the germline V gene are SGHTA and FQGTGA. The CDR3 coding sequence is TGTGCCAGCAGCTCGCACGCCACCGGGGAGCTGTTTTTT. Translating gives CASSSHATGELFF.

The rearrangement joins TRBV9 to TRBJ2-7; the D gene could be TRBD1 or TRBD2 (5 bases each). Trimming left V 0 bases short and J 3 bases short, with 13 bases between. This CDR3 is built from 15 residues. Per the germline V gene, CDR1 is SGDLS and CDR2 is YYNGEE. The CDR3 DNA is TGTGCCAGCAGCGTAGCTCCGTCTGGGGGCTACGAGCAGTACTTC. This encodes CASSVAPSGGYEQYF. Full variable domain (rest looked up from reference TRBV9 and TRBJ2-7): DSGVTQTPKHLITATGQRVTLRCSPRSGDLSVYWYQQSLDQGLQFLIQYYNGEERAKGNILERFSAQQFPDLHSELNLSSLELGDSALYFCASSVAPSGGYEQYFGPGTRLTVT.

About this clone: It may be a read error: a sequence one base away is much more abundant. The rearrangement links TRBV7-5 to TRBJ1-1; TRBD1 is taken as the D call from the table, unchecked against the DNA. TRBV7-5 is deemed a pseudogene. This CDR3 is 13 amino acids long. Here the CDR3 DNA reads TGTGCCAGCAGCTCGTCAGGGAACACTGAAGCTTTCTTT. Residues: CASSSSGNTEAFF.

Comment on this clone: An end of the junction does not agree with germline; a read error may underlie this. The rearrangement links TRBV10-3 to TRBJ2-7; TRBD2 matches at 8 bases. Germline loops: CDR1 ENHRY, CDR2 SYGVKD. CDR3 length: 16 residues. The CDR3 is CAISQSESGSTYEQYF. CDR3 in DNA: TGTGCCATCAGTCAGTCGGAAAGCGGGAGTACCTACGAGCAGTACTTC.

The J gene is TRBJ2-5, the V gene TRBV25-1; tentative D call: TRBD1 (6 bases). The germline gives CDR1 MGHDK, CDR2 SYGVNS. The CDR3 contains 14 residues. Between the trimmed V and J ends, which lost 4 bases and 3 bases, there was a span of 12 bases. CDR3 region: CASSAGQKKETQYF. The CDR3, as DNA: TGTGCCAGCAGTGCTGGACAGAAAAAAGAGACCCAGTACTTC.

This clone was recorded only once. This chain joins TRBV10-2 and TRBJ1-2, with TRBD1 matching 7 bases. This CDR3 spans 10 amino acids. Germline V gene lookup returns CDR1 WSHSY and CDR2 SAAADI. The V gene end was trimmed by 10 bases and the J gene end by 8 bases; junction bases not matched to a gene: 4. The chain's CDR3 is CATQGGGYTF. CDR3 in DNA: TGCGCCACCCAGGGGGGGGGCTACACCTTC.

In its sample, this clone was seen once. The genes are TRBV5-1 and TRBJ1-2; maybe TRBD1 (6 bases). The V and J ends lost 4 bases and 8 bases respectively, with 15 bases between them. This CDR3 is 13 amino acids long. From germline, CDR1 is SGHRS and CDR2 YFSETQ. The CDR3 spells CASSLHTGGGYTF. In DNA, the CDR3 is TGCGCCAGCAGCCTCCACACTGGGGGCGGCTACACCTTC.

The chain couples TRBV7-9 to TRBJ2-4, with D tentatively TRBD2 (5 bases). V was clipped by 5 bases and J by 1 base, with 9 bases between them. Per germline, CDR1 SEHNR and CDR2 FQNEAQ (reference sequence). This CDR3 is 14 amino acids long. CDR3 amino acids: CASSPPGAKNIQYF. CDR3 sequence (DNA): TGTGCCAGCAGCCCCCCGGGGGCCAAAAACATTCAGTACTTC.

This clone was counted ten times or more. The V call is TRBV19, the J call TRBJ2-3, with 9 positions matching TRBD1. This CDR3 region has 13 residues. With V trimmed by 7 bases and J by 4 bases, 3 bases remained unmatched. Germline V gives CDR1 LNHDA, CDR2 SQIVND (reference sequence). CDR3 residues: CASKGQGSDTQYF. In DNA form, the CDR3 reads TGTGCCAGTAAGGGACAGGGTTCAGATACGCAGTATTTT.

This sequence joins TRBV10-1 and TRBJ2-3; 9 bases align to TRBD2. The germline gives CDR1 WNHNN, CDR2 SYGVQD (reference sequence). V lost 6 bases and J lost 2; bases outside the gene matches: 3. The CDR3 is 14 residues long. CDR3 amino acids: CASSLAGFTDTQYF. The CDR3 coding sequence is TGCGCCAGCAGCCTAGCGGGGTTCACAGATACGCAGTATTTT.

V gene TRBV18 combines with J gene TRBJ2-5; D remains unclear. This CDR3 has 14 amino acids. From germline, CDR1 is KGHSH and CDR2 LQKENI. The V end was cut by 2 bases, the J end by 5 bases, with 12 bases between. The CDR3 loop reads CASSPNAYTETQYF. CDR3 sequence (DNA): TGTGCCAGCTCACCAAATGCATATACGGAGACCCAGTACTTC.

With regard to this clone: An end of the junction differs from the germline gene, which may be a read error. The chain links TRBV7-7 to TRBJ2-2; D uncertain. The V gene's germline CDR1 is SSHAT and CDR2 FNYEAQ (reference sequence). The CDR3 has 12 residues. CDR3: CASSLESGELFF. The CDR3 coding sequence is TGTGCTAGCAGCTTGGAGTCCGGGGAGCTGTTTTTT.

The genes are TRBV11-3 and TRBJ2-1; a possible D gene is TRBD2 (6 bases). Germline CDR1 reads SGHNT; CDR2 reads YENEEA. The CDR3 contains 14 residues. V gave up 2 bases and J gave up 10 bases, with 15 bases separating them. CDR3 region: CASSLWGVTREQFF. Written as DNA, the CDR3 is TGTGCCAGCAGCTTATGGGGGGTAACAAGGGAGCAGTTCTTC.

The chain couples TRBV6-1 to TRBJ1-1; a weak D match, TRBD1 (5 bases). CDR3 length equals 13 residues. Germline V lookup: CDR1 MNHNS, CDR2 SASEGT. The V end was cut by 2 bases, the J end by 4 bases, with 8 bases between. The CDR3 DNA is TGTGCCAGCAGTGAACGTGGGACCACTGAAGCTTTCTTT. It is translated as CASSERGTTEAFF.

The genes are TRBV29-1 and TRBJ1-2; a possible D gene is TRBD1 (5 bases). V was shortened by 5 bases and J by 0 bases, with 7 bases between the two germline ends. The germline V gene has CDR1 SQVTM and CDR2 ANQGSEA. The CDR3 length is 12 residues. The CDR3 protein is CSVSQANYGYTF. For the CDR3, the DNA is TGCAGCGTTTCACAGGCTAACTATGGCTACACCTTC. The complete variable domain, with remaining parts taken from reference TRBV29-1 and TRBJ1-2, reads SAVISQKPSRDICQRGTSLTIQCQVDSQVTMMFWYRQQPGQSLTLIATANQGSEATYESGFVIDKFPISRPNLTFSTLTVSNMSPEDSSIYLCSVSQANYGYTFGSGTRLTVV.

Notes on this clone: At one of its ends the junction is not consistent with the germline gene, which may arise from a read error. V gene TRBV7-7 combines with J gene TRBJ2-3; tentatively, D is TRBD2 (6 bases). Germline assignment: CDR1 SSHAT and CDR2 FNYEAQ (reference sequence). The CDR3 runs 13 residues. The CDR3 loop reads CASSQGGLDTQYF. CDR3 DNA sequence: TGTGCTAGCAGCCAGGGAGGATTAGATACGCAGTATTTT. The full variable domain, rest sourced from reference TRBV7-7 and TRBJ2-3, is GAGVSQSPRYKVTKRGQDVTLRCDPISSHATLYWYQQALGQGPEFLTYFNYEAQPDKSGLPSDRFSAERPEGSISTLTIQRTEQRDSAMYRCASSQGGLDTQYFGPGTRLTVL.

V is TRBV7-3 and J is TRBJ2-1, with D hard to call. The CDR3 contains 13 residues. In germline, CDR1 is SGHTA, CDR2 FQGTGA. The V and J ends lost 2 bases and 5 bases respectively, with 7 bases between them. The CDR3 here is CASSLFQNNEQFF. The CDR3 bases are TGTGCCAGCAGCTTATTTCAAAACAATGAGCAGTTCTTC.